Each of the 8 T cell receptor beta chains below was sequenced from the same sample in a study of T cell responses to AZD1222 COVID-19 vaccine. Profiled with immunoSEQ multiplex PCR; TCRdb holds only in-frame clones, not every one. The table includes 150,000 to 200,000 clones, roughly 91% detected once. The starting material was peripheral blood, obtained 28 days after the second dose of the MenACWY control vaccine. These receptors all come from an adult who received the MenACWY meningococcal vaccine as a control.

This clone has just a few counts. The gene calls are TRBV12-2 and TRBJ2-4; the D call in the table, TRBD1, was not verified against the DNA. TRBV12-2 is given as a pseudogene. The CDR3 runs to 17 residues. The CDR3 reads CASRLGQVVLAKNIQYF. The CDR3, as DNA: TGTGCAAGTCGCTTGGGACAGGTAGTCCTAGCCAAAAACATTCAGTACTTC.

The genes are TRBV30 and TRBJ1-1; TRBD1 agrees at 11 bases. The V gene end was trimmed by 5 bases and the J gene end by 3 bases; junction bases not matched to a gene: 8. The germline V gene encodes CDR1 GTSNPN and CDR2 SVGIG (reference sequence). The CDR3 consists of 15 residues. CDR3 protein: CAWVGQGGSHTEAFF. In nucleotides, the CDR3 is TGTGCCTGGGTGGGACAGGGGGGATCCCACACTGAAGCTTTCTTT.

This chain joins TRBV15 and TRBJ2-7; perhaps TRBD2 as D (6 bases). The V end lost 5 bases, the J end lost 2 bases, and 13 bases lay between the germline ends. The germline V gene has CDR1 LNHNV and CDR2 YYDKDF (reference sequence). The CDR3 extends over 14 amino acids. The CDR3 is CATSQVGGPYEQYF. In DNA, the CDR3 is TGTGCCACCAGCCAAGTCGGGGGTCCCTACGAGCAGTACTTC.

V and J are TRBV25-1 and TRBJ2-3; D is ambiguous. Germline V gives CDR1 MGHDK, CDR2 SYGVNS. Trimming removed 2 bases from V and 1 base from J, with 10 bases in between. CDR3 length: 15 amino acids. The CDR3 sequence: CASSEGRIRTDTQYF. The CDR3 nucleotides are TGTGCCAGCAGTGAAGGACGGATTCGCACAGATACGCAGTATTTT.

This clone appeared a single time. The chain couples TRBV5-5 to TRBJ1-2; unclear D gene. The V gene's germline CDR1 is SGHKS and CDR2 YYEKEE (reference sequence). This CDR3 comprises 15 residues. V shed 0 bases and J shed 8 bases, with 17 bases lying between them. CDR3 coding DNA: TGTGCCAGCAGCTTGGATTGGGCTTCTACTGGGGGCTACACCTTC. Residues: CASSLDWASTGGYTF.

In its sample, this clone was seen once. The chain uses TRBV6-5 and TRBJ2-7; tentatively, D is TRBD1 or TRBD2 (6 bases each). Germline assignment: CDR1 MNHEY and CDR2 SVGAGI. V gave up 7 bases and J gave up 0 bases, with 13 bases separating them. The CDR3 is 14 amino acids. The CDR3 sequence is CASNRVRGSYEQYF. In DNA, the CDR3 is TGTGCCAGCAACAGGGTGCGGGGCTCCTACGAGCAGTACTTC.

The rearrangement uses TRBV5-6 and TRBJ1-2; TRBD1 might be the D (5 bases). CDR3 length: 13 amino acids. The V end was cut by 10 bases, the J end by 0 bases, with 13 bases between. Looked up from germline, CDR1 is SGHDT and CDR2 is YYEEEE. The CDR3 here is CASNTGANYGYTF. Written as DNA, the CDR3 is TGTGCCTCCAACACGGGGGCTAACTATGGCTACACCTTC.

The chain links TRBV7-8 to TRBJ1-2; 8 bases line up with TRBD1. Germline V gives CDR1 SGHVS, CDR2 FQNEAQ. J lost 3 bases, V lost 4 bases, and 10 bases had no gene match. The CDR3 runs 16 residues. CDR3 loop: CASSSTTGGLDYGYTF. The CDR3 DNA follows: TGTGCCAGCAGCTCGACAACAGGGGGACTCGACTATGGCTACACCTTC.